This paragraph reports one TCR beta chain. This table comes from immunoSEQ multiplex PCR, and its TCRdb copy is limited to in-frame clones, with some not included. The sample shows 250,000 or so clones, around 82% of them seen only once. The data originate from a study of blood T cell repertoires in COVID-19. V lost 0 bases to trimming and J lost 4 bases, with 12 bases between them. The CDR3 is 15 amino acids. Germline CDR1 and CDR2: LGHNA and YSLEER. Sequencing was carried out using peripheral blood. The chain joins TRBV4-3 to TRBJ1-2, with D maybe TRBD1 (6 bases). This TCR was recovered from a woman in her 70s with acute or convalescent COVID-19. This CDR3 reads CASSQDDRIFYGYTF. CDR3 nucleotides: TGCGCCAGCAGCCAAGATGACAGGATTTTCTATGGCTACACCTTC.